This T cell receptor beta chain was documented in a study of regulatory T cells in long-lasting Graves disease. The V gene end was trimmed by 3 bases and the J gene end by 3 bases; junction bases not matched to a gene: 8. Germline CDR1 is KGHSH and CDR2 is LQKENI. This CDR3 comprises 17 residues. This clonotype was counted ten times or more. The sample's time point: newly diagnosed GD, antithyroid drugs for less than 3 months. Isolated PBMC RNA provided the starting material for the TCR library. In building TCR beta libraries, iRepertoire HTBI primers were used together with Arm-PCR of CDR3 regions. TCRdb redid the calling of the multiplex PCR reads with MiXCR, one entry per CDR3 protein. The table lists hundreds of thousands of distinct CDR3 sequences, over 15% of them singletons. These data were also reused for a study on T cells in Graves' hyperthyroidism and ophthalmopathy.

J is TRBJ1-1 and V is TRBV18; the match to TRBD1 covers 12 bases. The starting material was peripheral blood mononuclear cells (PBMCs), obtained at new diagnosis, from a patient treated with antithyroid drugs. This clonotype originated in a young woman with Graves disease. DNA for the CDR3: TGTGCCAGCTCACCTTGGGGACAGGGGGCGAGTGACACTGAAGCTTTCTTT. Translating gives CASSPWGQGASDTEAFF.